The 31 T cell receptor beta chains in this list originate from one sample, sequenced in a study of blood T cells in healthy people across ages. Together with a sample-barcoded 5' primer, a J-beta primer mix was included in a second PCR lasting about 7 to 12 cycles. From the 5' RACE reads, TCRdb called clonotypes with MiXCR, one entry per CDR3 protein. The data contain some 780,000 distinct CDR3 sequences, roughly three fifths of them singletons. The sequencing sample was made of blood. The receptors were sampled from a man aged 35 to 55 in good health.

This clonotype turned up a few times. This chain connects TRBV4-1 to TRBJ2-7; no clear D gene. V lost 1 base, J lost 5 bases, and 9 bases lay in between. The germline V gene has CDR1 MGHRA and CDR2 YSYEKL. The CDR3 is made up of 13 amino acids. The CDR3 here is CASSQVGPDEQYF. For the CDR3, the DNA is TGCGCCAGCAGCCAAGTAGGGCCTGACGAGCAGTACTTC.

The chain employs TRBV6-5 and TRBJ1-6, with 8 bases aligning to TRBD1. Germline trimming cut 2 bases from V and 5 bases from J; bases unmatched to any gene: 11. CDR1 and CDR2 from the germline V gene are MNHEY and SVGAGI. The CDR3 extends over 18 amino acids. The CDR3 spells CASSYPNVGQANNSPLHF. The CDR3 DNA sequence: TGTGCCAGCAGTTACCCGAACGTGGGACAGGCCAATAATTCACCCCTCCACTTT.

This clonotype was seen a few times. The V gene is TRBV7-2, the J gene TRBJ2-3; D ambiguous. V shed 5 bases and J shed 11 bases, with 17 bases lying between them. The germline CDR1 and CDR2 sequences are SGHTA and FQGNSA. The CDR3 extends over 13 amino acids. The CDR3 here is CASSPLSELGQYF. CDR3 sequence (DNA): TGTGCCAGCAGCCCGCTTTCGGAATTAGGGCAGTATTTT.

This sequence joins TRBV28 and TRBJ2-1, with 7 bases lining up with TRBD2. V trimming: 7 bases; J trimming: 2 bases; junction bases outside the gene matches: 5. The germline V gene encodes CDR1 MDHEN and CDR2 SYDVKM. The CDR3 runs to 14 residues. The CDR3 sequence: CASKLGGAYNEQFF. As DNA, the CDR3 is TGTGCCAGCAAATTGGGGGGGGCCTACAATGAGCAGTTCTTC.

The chain recombines TRBV29-1 with TRBJ2-7; 10 bases map to TRBD1. The germline gives CDR1 SQVTM, CDR2 ANQGSEA. This CDR3 is built from 14 residues. The trim removed 4 bases at V and 0 bases at J, leaving 3 bases unmatched. The CDR3 region has the DNA TGCAGCGTTGCCCGGACAGGGGGCTCCTACGAGCAGTACTTC. Translation: CSVARTGGSYEQYF.

The CDR3 sequence is CASSLVRGSGRYNEQFF. The CDR3 DNA reads TGTGCCAGCAGCTTAGTTCGTGGTAGCGGGAGATACAATGAGCAGTTCTTC. The chain carries TRBV7-2 and TRBJ2-1; 9 nucleotides agree with TRBD2. V dropped 1 base and J dropped 4; count of bases not matched to a gene: 8. The CDR3 totals 17 residues. The germline CDR1 and CDR2 sequences are SGHTA and FQGNSA.

The chain employs TRBV6-5 and TRBJ2-5; 8 bases align to TRBD1. Germline-derived CDR1 and CDR2 are MNHEY and SVGAGI. V was clipped by 0 bases and J by 11 bases; unmatched bases: 20. This CDR3 comprises 18 residues. In DNA form, the CDR3 reads TGTGCCAGCAGTTACTCTTCAGGGGGCTCTCCCTCCTACAATGAGCAGTACTTC. It encodes CASSYSSGGSPSYNEQYF.

Remarks on this clonotype: A read error may be the cause here, since a much bigger clone is one base away. The chain employs TRBV20-1 and TRBJ2-7, with D uncertain. The CDR3 contains 14 residues. Germline CDR1 reads DFQATT; CDR2 reads SNEGSKA (reference sequence). Trimming left V 4 bases short and J 3 bases short, with 16 bases between. The CDR3 sequence is CSAKGGEADYEQYF. CDR3 sequence (DNA): TGCAGTGCTAAGGGCGGCGAAGCCGACTACGAGCAGTACTTC.

The V and J genes are TRBV6-2 or TRBV6-3 and TRBJ2-3, with TRBD2 matching 8 bases. CDR1 MNHEY and CDR2 SVGEGT come from the germline V gene. The ends lost 6 bases at V and 8 bases at J; junction bases unmatched: 13. CDR3 length equals 15 residues. CDR3 protein: CASSQSGGLEGTQYF. The DNA of the CDR3 is TGTGCCAGCAGCCAGAGCGGGGGCCTTGAGGGTACGCAGTATTTT.

The chain couples TRBV10-3 to TRBJ2-1; no clear D gene. V lost 0 bases, J lost 0 bases, and 6 bases lay in between. Germline CDR1 ENHRY, CDR2 SYGVKD. This CDR3 region has 15 residues. The DNA of the CDR3 is TGTGCCATCAGTGAGTCACGTAGCTCCTACAATGAGCAGTTCTTC. Translation gives CAISESRSSYNEQFF.

This clonotype was recorded a few times. This chain connects TRBV4-3 to TRBJ2-3; D gene ambiguous. In germline, CDR1 is LGHNA, CDR2 YSLEER. V dropped 4 bases and J dropped 1 base, with 15 bases sitting between them. This CDR3 region has 16 residues. The CDR3 here is CASSLGWASGTDTQYF. CDR3 DNA: TGCGCCAGCAGCCTTGGTTGGGCGTCGGGCACAGATACGCAGTATTTT.

The genes are TRBV6-1 and TRBJ2-5; the match to TRBD2 covers 7 bases. CDR3 size: 15 residues. Germline assignment: CDR1 MNHNS and CDR2 SASEGT. V dropped 5 bases and J dropped 4; count of bases not matched to a gene: 10. The CDR3 region is CASSPSGAGRETQYF. The CDR3 nucleotides read TGTGCCAGCAGTCCTAGCGGCGCAGGACGAGAGACCCAGTACTTC.

V gene TRBV12-3 or TRBV12-4 combines with J gene TRBJ2-3, with no clear D. With 7 bases removed from V and 2 bases from J, the gap between germline ends came to 16 bases. The CDR3 has 15 residues. The CDR3 coding sequence is TGTGCCAGCAACCTCCTCGGCAGAGACACAGATACGCAGTATTTT. Its translation is CASNLLGRDTDTQYF.

The genes are TRBV19 and TRBJ2-5; 11 nucleotides line up with TRBD2. The last part of the DNA fits TRBJ2-7 better; the J call may be wrong. The CDR3 spans 15 residues. Germline CDR1 is LNHDA and CDR2 is SQIVND (reference sequence). The CDR3: CARRPGTSGGYEQYF. CDR3 sequence (DNA): TGTGCCAGAAGACCCGGGACTAGCGGAGGGTACGAGCAGTACTTC.

The CDR3 reads CASSRGPTPDTQYF. CDR3 DNA sequence: TGTGCCAGCAGTCGCGGGCCAACACCGGATACGCAGTATTTT. V usage is TRBV27 and J usage is TRBJ2-3, with D possibly matching TRBD2 (5 bases). Trimming cost V 5 bases and J 6 bases, with 15 bases left between them. This CDR3 is built from 14 residues. Per germline, CDR1 MNHEY and CDR2 SMNVEV (reference sequence).

The genes are TRBV15 and TRBJ2-3; possibly TRBD1 for D (7 bases). This CDR3 is built from 16 residues. V lost 0 bases to trimming and J lost 6 bases, with 16 bases between them. CDR1 and CDR2 from the germline V gene are LNHNV and YYDKDF (reference sequence). The CDR3 region is CATSRETGTHSDTQYF. CDR3 coding DNA: TGTGCCACCAGCAGAGAGACAGGGACTCACTCCGATACGCAGTATTTT.

This clonotype was seen at least ten times. The rearrangement links TRBV12-3 or TRBV12-4 to TRBJ2-1, with unresolved D. V was cut by 3 bases and J by 5 bases, with 11 bases left in between. The CDR3 has 14 amino acids. The DNA of the CDR3 is TGTGCCAGCAGTTTTGGGTCCAACCACAATGAGCAGTTCTTC. Encoded protein: CASSFGSNHNEQFF.

The V call is TRBV4-3, the J call TRBJ2-1; D is perhaps TRBD1 (5 bases). V lost 0 bases and J lost 5, with 14 bases in between. CDR1 and CDR2 (germline): LGHNA, YSLEER. The CDR3 has 16 residues. As DNA, the CDR3 is TGCGCCAGCAGCCAAGATTGGGGCGACCTTAACAATGAGCAGTTCTTC. Protein: CASSQDWGDLNNEQFF.

The V call is TRBV27, the J call TRBJ1-5; D uncertain. V was shortened by 0 bases and J by 5 bases, with 11 bases between the two germline ends. The CDR3 runs 15 residues. Germline loops: CDR1 MNHEY, CDR2 SMNVEV (reference sequence). The CDR3 sequence is CASSLSKRVHQPQHF. For the CDR3, the DNA is TGTGCCAGCAGTTTATCAAAGCGGGTGCATCAGCCCCAGCATTTT.

This clonotype occurred many times. The chain joins TRBV10-3 to TRBJ2-5; 8 bases match TRBD1. V gave up 6 bases and J gave up 5 bases; unmatched junction bases: 2. The CDR3 is 12 residues long. Germline V CDR1 and CDR2: ENHRY, SYGVKD. The CDR3 is CAIRDRVETQYF. Written as DNA, the CDR3 is TGTGCCATCAGGGACAGGGTTGAGACCCAGTACTTC.

This clonotype was found once. V and J are TRBV6-2 or TRBV6-3 and TRBJ2-7; TRBD1 matches at 9 bases. The germline V gene encodes CDR1 MNHEY and CDR2 SVGEGT. The CDR3 loop spans 14 amino acids. J lost 1 base, V lost 6 bases, and 4 bases had no gene match. CDR3 in amino acids: CASRRTGASYEQYF. In nucleotides, the CDR3 is TGTGCCAGCAGGAGGACAGGGGCGTCCTACGAGCAGTACTTC.

Turning to this clonotype: One end of the junction is discordant with germline, which a read error may explain. The chain joins TRBV6-5 to TRBJ2-5, with a possible D match to TRBD1 (7 bases). Germline V gene sequence: CDR1 MNHEY, CDR2 SVGAGI. The CDR3 runs 16 residues. The CDR3 region has the DNA TGTGCCAGCAGCCCGTGGGACAGTTCGGAGGGAGAGACCCGGTACTTC. Its protein product is CASSPWDSSEGETRYF.

The chain recombines TRBV28 with TRBJ2-7; 8 bases match TRBD2. Germline trimming cut 7 bases from V and 6 bases from J; bases unmatched to any gene: 14. CDR1 and CDR2 from the germline V gene are MDHEN and SYDVKM. This CDR3 is built from 15 residues. CDR3 loop: CASTLTGTRLLEQYF. The DNA of the CDR3 is TGTGCCAGCACCCTGACGGGGACTAGACTTCTCGAGCAGTACTTC. Full variable domain (remainder filled in from reference TRBV28 and TRBJ2-7): DVKVTQSSRYLVKRTGEKVFLECVQDMDHENMFWYRQDPGLGLRLIYFSYDVKMKEKGDIPEGYSVSREKKERFSLILESASTNQTSMYLCASTLTGTRLLEQYFGPGTRLTVT.

The genes are TRBV29-1 and TRBJ1-1; D is perhaps TRBD1 (6 bases). V was cut by 8 bases and J by 4 bases, with 11 bases left in between. Germline CDR1 is SQVTM and CDR2 is ANQGSEA. The CDR3 spans 11 residues. The CDR3 spells CSLDRGTEAFF. The CDR3 bases are TGCAGCCTGGACAGAGGCACTGAAGCTTTCTTT.

The rearrangement links TRBV7-9 to TRBJ2-7; 7 bases are a match to TRBD1. V lost 3 bases and J lost 9; bases outside the gene matches: 14. This CDR3 is 15 amino acids long. Germline lookup yields CDR1 SEHNR and CDR2 FQNEAQ (reference sequence). The CDR3 loop reads CASSFSPTGTDGQYF. CDR3 in DNA: TGTGCCAGCAGCTTTTCCCCGACAGGGACGGACGGGCAGTACTTC.

V usage is TRBV20-1 and J usage is TRBJ2-1, with 10 positions matching TRBD2. The germline V gene has CDR1 DFQATT and CDR2 SNEGSKA (reference sequence). The CDR3 extends over 15 amino acids. Trimming cost V 5 bases and J 6 bases; bases outside gene matches: 10. The CDR3 DNA reads TGCAGTGCTGCCGCCGGGACTAGCGATTCCAATGAGCAGTTCTTC. Its protein is CSAAAGTSDSNEQFF.

In its sample, this clonotype was seen many times. The chain uses TRBV7-9 and TRBJ1-2; D perhaps matches TRBD1 (5 bases). V lost 2 bases, J lost 8 bases, and 9 bases lay in between. This CDR3 has 12 amino acids. Germline V gene data show CDR1 as SEHNR and CDR2 as FQNEAQ (reference sequence). The CDR3 protein is CASSLYGDGYTF. The CDR3 DNA follows: TGTGCCAGCAGCTTATATGGGGACGGCTACACCTTC. The full variable domain, rest sourced from reference TRBV7-9 and TRBJ1-2, is DTGVSQNPRHKITKRGQNVTFRCDPISEHNRLYWYRQTLGQGPEFLTYFQNEAQLEKSRLLSDRFSAERPKGSFSTLEIQRTEQGDSAMYLCASSLYGDGYTFGSGTRLTVV.

This clonotype was found a few times. The chain recombines TRBV11-3 with TRBJ1-1; the D gene is possibly TRBD1 (6 bases). V lost 6 bases, J lost 6 bases, and 14 bases lay in between. Germline V gene data show CDR1 as SGHNT and CDR2 as YENEEA. The CDR3 runs to 13 residues. The CDR3 DNA reads as TGTGCCAGCAGTGTTAAACAGGGCTCTGAAGCTTTCTTT. This sequence encodes CASSVKQGSEAFF. Supplemented by reference TRBV11-3 and TRBJ1-1, the full variable domain reads EAGVVQSPRYKIIEKKQPVAFWCNPISGHNTLYWYLQNLGQGPELLIRYENEEAVDDSQLPKDRFSAERLKGVDSTLKIQPAELGDSAVYLCASSVKQGSEAFFGQGTRLTVV.

The rearrangement joins TRBV29-1 to TRBJ2-5, with D perhaps matching TRBD1 (6 bases). Germline CDR1 and CDR2: SQVTM and ANQGSEA. The germline V and J ends were trimmed by 4 bases and 2 bases, with 26 bases remaining between them. The CDR3 sequence is 18 residues long. The CDR3 DNA is TGCAGCGTTGTATTTTTCCTAGCAGCCTCAGGGGTACAAGAGACCCAGTACTTC. Its translation: CSVVFFLAASGVQETQYF.

This clonotype occurred a few times. The V gene is TRBV7-9, the J gene TRBJ1-6; D gene ambiguous. With 5 bases removed from V and 5 bases from J, the gap between germline ends came to 22 bases. The germline V gene has CDR1 SEHNR and CDR2 FQNEAQ (reference sequence). This CDR3 contains 18 residues. Here the CDR3 DNA reads TGTGCCAGCAGCCGTTCTGAATTTACTGAGGAAAATAATTCACCCCTCCACTTT. This encodes CASSRSEFTEENNSPLHF.

The chain links TRBV5-1 to TRBJ2-3; TRBD2 agrees at 9 bases. Germline CDR1 SGHRS, CDR2 YFSETQ. V lost 0 bases to trimming and J lost 3 bases; unmatched junction nucleotides: 8. The CDR3 runs 17 residues. The CDR3 loop is CASSLAMASGTTDTQYF. CDR3 nucleotide sequence: TGCGCCAGCAGCTTGGCCATGGCTAGCGGGACAACAGATACGCAGTATTTT. Filled out from reference TRBV5-1 and TRBJ2-3, the complete variable domain reads KAGVTQTPRYLIKTRGQQVTLSCSPISGHRSVSWYQQTPGQGLQFLFEYFSETQRNKGNFPGRFSGRQFSNSRSEMNVSTLELGDSALYLCASSLAMASGTTDTQYFGPGTRLTVL.